This TCR beta chain is from a study of vaccination and CD4 T cells after COVID-19 (dated by TCRdb to between 2022 and 2023). Some background on the complete study: Six males and four females were included in the convalescent cohort, with two Hispanic individuals, seven Caucasians, two Asians and one multiracial person represented. Each participant got two doses of either the Pfizer-BioNTech BNT162b2 vaccine (n=8) or the Moderna mRNA-1273 vaccine (n=2). Post-COVID blood samples were collected from convalescent patients a median of roughly 100 days after diagnosis, with a range of about 35 to 170 days. Post-vaccine blood samples were obtained a median of approximately 70 days after the second vaccine dose, with a range of roughly 14 to 241 days. Culture stimuli were overlapping spike peptide pools from SARS-CoV-2 and from the common cold coronaviruses HCoV-NL63, HCoV-OC43 and HCoV-229E. In control cultures, a CEFX viral epitope pool was used as positive control, an HIV-1 Nef peptide pool was used as negative control, or no peptide was added. The spike-specific CD4+ TCR repertoire was compared before and after mRNA vaccination in approximately 9 COVID-19 convalescent patients and a handful of infection-naive healthy vaccine recipients. An earlier paper using these donors assessed, at the TCR clonotype level, memory CD4+ T cell crossreactivity between SARS-CoV-2 and common cold coronavirus spike proteins.

Overall study outcomes, separate from this receptor: In convalescent patients, a median roughly 87% of post-vaccine SARS-CoV-2-reactive clones were detected only after vaccination, and vaccine-specific priming was suggested by this finding. The median count of SARS-CoV-2-reactive clonotypes went up from around 23 after infection to a few dozen after vaccination, although the change was not significant. Relatively few convalescent patients were included in the study, and early timepoints after natural infection were not analyzed. In convalescent patients, nearly all vaccine-specific clones (304 of 307) were found to be mono-reactive for SARS-CoV-2 spike rather than cross-reactive with common cold coronaviruses.

Libraries came from PCR. DNA from cultured CD4+ T cells underwent TCR sequencing with the Oncomine TCR Beta short-read assay at the Johns Hopkins FTIC core. Genomic DNA was extracted from the cultured CD4+ T cells with the QIAamp micro DNA kit. Oncomine TCR Beta libraries from cultured CD4+ T cells were pooled using unique dual indexes and sequenced on an Illumina iSeq 100. Per the authors' processing: Non-productive sequences were filtered out, and CDR3s that did not start with C, did not end with F or W, or were shorter than 7 amino acids were discarded. The MANAFEST web application identified antigen-specific clonotypes by comparing peptide-stimulated wells against reference wells and other culture wells. For a clone to be called positive, the clone needed an FDR below 0.05, an odds ratio above 5, and a productive frequency above 0.1% in at least two of three replicate wells. A clonotype was classed as cross-reactive if the clonotype showed significant expansion both in SARS-CoV-2 spike wells and in at least one common cold coronavirus spike condition. Levenshtein distances (stringdist) and unrooted phylogenetic trees (ape) in R version 3.6.1 were used to assess CDR3 homology. TCRdb reprocessed the public reads (quality trimming at Q25 with fastp, clone calling with MiXCR) and kept in-frame beta chains. Rows are unified per CDR3 protein, each entry keeping the most common DNA and genes. The V and J calls were not made by the authors but by TCRdb's processing. The sample has about 8,200 distinct CDR3 sequences on record, 48% of them singletons. Clones ranked in the top ten supply roughly 17% of the sample.

In its sample, this clonotype was seen a few times. This receptor's antigen is unknown. Base qualities are not provided; no much larger clone lies one nucleotide away. The treatment or condition label of this sample denotes: approximately 11-day PBMC culture with coronavirus spike peptide pools or control peptides (ViraFEST assay). CD4+ T cells from unexposed donors were collected before the COVID-19 pandemic (2011-2018). The study used the ViraFEST assay, which expanded antigen-specific T cells with peptide pools and then identified expanded clonotypes by TCR sequencing. PBMCs were cultured at about 2 million per well in IMDM supplemented with about 5.5% human AB serum and 10 IU/ml IL-2, with approximately 10 ug/ml peptide pools added. Half of the culture medium was replaced with fresh IL-2-containing medium on days 3 and 7. After approximately 11 days of culture, CD4+ T cells were isolated by negative selection with the EasySep CD4+ T cell isolation kit. As cell number allowed, CD4+ T cells from unexposed donors were tested for reactivity to SARS-CoV-2 S and N and to four common cold coronavirus spike pools. Ficoll-Paque Plus gradient centrifugation was used to isolate PBMCs from whole blood, and the isolated PBMCs were then either used fresh or cryopreserved at -140C. Triplicate wells were generally used for each culture condition. Leukapheresis product for the unexposed donors was purchased commercially.

CDR1 and CDR2 are drawn from the germline V gene (reference sequence): DFQATT, SNEGSKA. V sheds 1 base and J sheds 4 bases, leaving 12 bases between their ends. The CDR3 has 14 amino acids, counting the end cysteine and phenylalanine. Only the CDR3 part of the read is kept: 42 bases, read in frame from the first base. The sequencing sample was made of CD4+ T cells from blood, cultured in vitro. The source of this sequence is a human donor in good health. The chain links TRBV20-1 with TRBJ2-3; too little of a D gene remains to name it. The CDR3 reads CSARVYAHADTQYF. The sequence in DNA is TGCAGTGCTAGAGTCTATGCCCACGCAGATACGCAGTATTTT.